This T cell receptor (beta chain) was identified during a study of OX40 agonist ivuxolimab in advanced cancers. TCRdb's table, derived via immunoSEQ multiplex PCR, lists solely in-frame clones and lacks some. This sample carries 84,000 or so clones, roughly 80% of them seen once, and the ten largest clones take 2.5% to 3%. Germline values: CDR1 SGDLS, CDR2 YYNGEE. The length of the CDR3 is 18 residues. V was clipped by 4 bases and J by 0 bases, with 19 bases between them. This rearrangement joins TRBV9 to TRBJ1-4; perhaps TRBD1 as D (6 bases). This receptor was obtained from an adult with an advanced solid tumor such as melanoma, head and neck, liver or kidney cancer. The sample here was CD4+ or CD8+ T cells sorted from blood, taken in a trial of the OX40 agonist ivuxolimab. CDR3: CASSWGAGGSATNEKLFF. The DNA of the CDR3 is TGTGCCAGCAGCTGGGGGGCAGGCGGTTCTGCAACTAATGAAAAACTGTTTTTT.